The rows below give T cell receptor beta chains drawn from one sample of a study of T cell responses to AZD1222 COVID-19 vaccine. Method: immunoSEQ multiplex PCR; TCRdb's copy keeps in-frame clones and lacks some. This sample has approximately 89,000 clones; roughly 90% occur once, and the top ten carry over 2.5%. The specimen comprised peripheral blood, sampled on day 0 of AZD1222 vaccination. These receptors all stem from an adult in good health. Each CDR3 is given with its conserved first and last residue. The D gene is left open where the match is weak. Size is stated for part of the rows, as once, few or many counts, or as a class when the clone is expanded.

CDR3nt: TGTGCCAGCAGCCAAGCCGCCAGCGCCGCGAACACCGGGGAGCTGTTTTTT
CDR3aa: CASSQAASAANTGELFF
v_gene: TRBV14
abundance: few
d_gene: NA
j_gene: TRBJ2-2

CDR3nt: TGTGCCAGCAGTCCCCGGCAAGGCACTGAAGCTTTCTTT
CDR3aa: CASSPRQGTEAFF
v_gene: TRBV11-3
abundance: NA
d_gene: NA
j_gene: TRBJ1-1

CDR3nt: TGTGCCAGTAGTATCGTTGGGGGGACCTATGGCTACACCTTC
CDR3aa: CASSIVGGTYGYTF
v_gene: TRBV19
abundance: NA
d_gene: NA
j_gene: TRBJ1-2

CDR3nt: TGTGCCAGCAGTTACTGGTCGACAGGGGTCACCGGGGAGCTGTTTTTT
CDR3aa: CASSYWSTGVTGELFF
v_gene: TRBV6-5
abundance: NA
d_gene: TRBD1
j_gene: TRBJ2-2

CDR3nt: TGTGCCAGCAGCGCTAATCCCGGGACAGGGAATTATGGCTACACCTTC
CDR3aa: CASSANPGTGNYGYTF
v_gene: TRBV2
abundance: NA
d_gene: TRBD1
j_gene: TRBJ1-2

CDR3nt: TGTGCCAGCAGCCAAGATCGGCGCCGCTCTGGAAACACCATATATTTT
CDR3aa: CASSQDRRRSGNTIYF
v_gene: TRBV3-1/TRBV3-2
abundance: few
d_gene: NA
j_gene: TRBJ1-3

CDR3nt: TGTGCCAGCAGCCTGACTAGCGGCTCCTACGAGCAGTACTTC
CDR3aa: CASSLTSGSYEQYF
v_gene: TRBV3-1/TRBV3-2
abundance: NA
d_gene: TRBD2
j_gene: TRBJ2-7

CDR3nt: TGCAGCGTTGCACGTTCCGGGACAGGGTCTGGGGCCAACGTCCTGACTTTC
CDR3aa: CSVARSGTGSGANVLTF
v_gene: TRBV29-1
abundance: NA
d_gene: TRBD1
j_gene: TRBJ2-6

CDR3nt: TGTGCCAGCAGGGACAGGGGAATGAACACTGAAGCTTTCTTT
CDR3aa: CASRDRGMNTEAFF
v_gene: TRBV6-5
abundance: NA
d_gene: TRBD1
j_gene: TRBJ1-1

CDR3nt: TGCGCCAGCAGCCAGCTCCCGACTGACTATAATTCACCCCTCCACTTT
CDR3aa: CASSQLPTDYNSPLHF
v_gene: TRBV4-1
abundance: NA
d_gene: NA
j_gene: TRBJ1-6

CDR3nt: TGTGCCAGCAGTGAACCCCGGGAGATCCATGGCTACACCTTC
CDR3aa: CASSEPREIHGYTF
v_gene: TRBV6-1
abundance: NA
d_gene: NA
j_gene: TRBJ1-2

CDR3nt: TGTGCCTGGAGTGTAGAAGCTAGCGGAACCACAGATACGCAGTATTTT
CDR3aa: CAWSVEASGTTDTQYF
v_gene: TRBV30
abundance: NA
d_gene: TRBD2
j_gene: TRBJ2-3

CDR3nt: TGCGCCAGCTCCCTCGACAGCCTAGGAGGTGAAAAACTGTTTTTT
CDR3aa: CASSLDSLGGEKLFF
v_gene: TRBV5-1
abundance: NA
d_gene: NA
j_gene: TRBJ1-4

CDR3nt: TGTGCCAGCAGCCAAGTGGGGAAAGAGACCCAGTACTTC
CDR3aa: CASSQVGKETQYF
v_gene: TRBV3-1/TRBV3-2
abundance: NA
d_gene: NA
j_gene: TRBJ2-5

CDR3nt: TGTGCCATCCGGGGCCTCACAGATACGCAGTATTTT
CDR3aa: CAIRGLTDTQYF
v_gene: TRBV12-3/TRBV12-4
abundance: NA
d_gene: NA
j_gene: TRBJ2-3

CDR3nt: TGTGCCAGCAGCACAGGGGTAACTGAAGCTTTCTTT
CDR3aa: CASSTGVTEAFF
v_gene: TRBV12-3/TRBV12-4
abundance: NA
d_gene: TRBD1
j_gene: TRBJ1-1

CDR3nt: TGTGCCAGCAGTCACATCGACAGGGGCACAACTGAAGCTTTCTTT
CDR3aa: CASSHIDRGTTEAFF
v_gene: TRBV6-5
abundance: few
d_gene: TRBD1
j_gene: TRBJ1-1

CDR3nt: TGTGCCAGCAGCTCCACAGGGGGAGAAGACACTGAAGCTTTCTTT
CDR3aa: CASSSTGGEDTEAFF
v_gene: TRBV11-2
abundance: once
d_gene: TRBD1
j_gene: TRBJ1-1

CDR3nt: TGTGCCAGCAGCCGACAGGGAGACACTGAAGCTTTCTTT
CDR3aa: CASSRQGDTEAFF
v_gene: TRBV12-3/TRBV12-4
abundance: NA
d_gene: TRBD1
j_gene: TRBJ1-1

CDR3nt: TGTGCCAGCATCCTGGCGGATAATTCACCCCTCCACTTT
CDR3aa: CASILADNSPLHF
v_gene: TRBV5-5
abundance: NA
d_gene: NA
j_gene: TRBJ1-6

CDR3nt: TGTGCCAGCAGCTTGACAGGGCCCGATACGCAGTATTTT
CDR3aa: CASSLTGPDTQYF
v_gene: TRBV7-3
abundance: NA
d_gene: TRBD1
j_gene: TRBJ2-3

CDR3nt: TGCGCCAGCAGCCAAGATGCACAGGAGAACAATCAGCCCCAGCATTTT
CDR3aa: CASSQDAQENNQPQHF
v_gene: TRBV4-3
abundance: NA
d_gene: NA
j_gene: TRBJ1-5

CDR3nt: TGTGCCAGCAGCTTGAGGACTAGCGTACAAGAGACCCAGTACTTC
CDR3aa: CASSLRTSVQETQYF
v_gene: TRBV5-4
abundance: NA
d_gene: TRBD2
j_gene: TRBJ2-5

CDR3nt: TGTGCCAGTAAGAGGGGGAAGGGAGAAAAACTGTTTTTT
CDR3aa: CASKRGKGEKLFF
v_gene: TRBV11-3
abundance: NA
d_gene: NA
j_gene: TRBJ1-4

CDR3nt: TGTGCCAGCAGTTTAGGTTCGGGACAGTTGAACACTGAAGCTTTCTTT
CDR3aa: CASSLGSGQLNTEAFF
v_gene: TRBV27
abundance: NA
d_gene: TRBD1
j_gene: TRBJ1-1

CDR3nt: TGTGCCAGTAGTATACAGGGCTCCTATAATTCACCCCTCCACTTT
CDR3aa: CASSIQGSYNSPLHF
v_gene: TRBV19
abundance: NA
d_gene: NA
j_gene: TRBJ1-6

CDR3nt: TGTGCCAGCAGCTTGAGGGGGAAGGCCACTGAAGCTTTCTTT
CDR3aa: CASSLRGKATEAFF
v_gene: TRBV5-4
abundance: NA
d_gene: NA
j_gene: TRBJ1-1

CDR3nt: TGTGCCAGTAGTGCCGACAGTCCGGATTCACCCCTCCACTTT
CDR3aa: CASSADSPDSPLHF
v_gene: TRBV19
abundance: NA
d_gene: NA
j_gene: TRBJ1-6

CDR3nt: TGTGCCAGTAGTCCCCAGGGATCTTCACCCCTCCACTTT
CDR3aa: CASSPQGSSPLHF
v_gene: TRBV19
abundance: once
d_gene: NA
j_gene: TRBJ1-6

CDR3nt: TGCAGCGTTGGAGAGGGCCTCGGGGAGCTGTTTTTT
CDR3aa: CSVGEGLGELFF
v_gene: TRBV29-1
abundance: NA
d_gene: NA
j_gene: TRBJ2-2

CDR3nt: TGTGCCAGCAGCTTGGCCCCGGGACAGGGGAGGTCTGGGGCCAACGTCCTGACTTTC
CDR3aa: CASSLAPGQGRSGANVLTF
v_gene: TRBV5-4
abundance: few
d_gene: TRBD1
j_gene: TRBJ2-6

CDR3nt: TGTGCCAGCAGTCAGGGCGGGCAGAACTATGGCTACACCTTC
CDR3aa: CASSQGGQNYGYTF
v_gene: TRBV27
abundance: NA
d_gene: NA
j_gene: TRBJ1-2

CDR3nt: TGCGCCAGCAGCCCAGGGGGCTCTGGGGCCAAAAACATTCAGTACTTC
CDR3aa: CASSPGGSGAKNIQYF
v_gene: TRBV4-3
abundance: NA
d_gene: TRBD1
j_gene: TRBJ2-4

CDR3nt: TGTGCCAGCAGTTGGAGTATTAGCCTTAATGAAAAACTGTTTTTT
CDR3aa: CASSWSISLNEKLFF
v_gene: TRBV28
abundance: NA
d_gene: NA
j_gene: TRBJ1-4

CDR3nt: TGCAGTGCTACTGACCTCGCCGGGGGGGGCACAGATACGCAGTATTTT
CDR3aa: CSATDLAGGGTDTQYF
v_gene: TRBV20-1
abundance: NA
d_gene: TRBD2
j_gene: TRBJ2-3

CDR3nt: TGTGCCGGCTCAGGGACAGACTATGGCTACACCTTC
CDR3aa: CAGSGTDYGYTF
v_gene: TRBV6-5
abundance: NA
d_gene: TRBD1
j_gene: TRBJ1-2

CDR3nt: TGTGCCAGCTCACCAGGTGGTAGGGATGGCTACACCTTC
CDR3aa: CASSPGGRDGYTF
v_gene: TRBV18
abundance: NA
d_gene: NA
j_gene: TRBJ1-2